These 29 T cell receptor beta chains came from one sample sequenced in a study of blood T cells in healthy people across ages. Together with a sample-barcoded 5' primer, a J-beta primer mix was included in a second PCR lasting roughly 6 to 12 cycles. Using its own MiXCR run on the 5' RACE reads, TCRdb lists one record per CDR3 protein. The data hold about 670,000 distinct CDR3 sequences, with approximately 52% observed a single time. The sample consisted of blood. The receptors derive from a woman older than 75 in good health.

The V call is TRBV29-1, the J call TRBJ2-3; tentatively, D is TRBD2 (5 bases). The V gene's germline CDR1 is SQVTM and CDR2 ANQGSEA. This CDR3 comprises 14 residues. With 7 bases removed from V and 2 bases from J, the gap between germline ends came to 16 bases. CDR3 residues: CSAPLGRDTDTQYF. CDR3 nucleotides: TGCAGCGCCCCCCTAGGGAGAGACACAGATACGCAGTATTTT.

Of note for this clonotype: A read error may explain this, as a much larger clone is one base away. The chain uses TRBV7-3 and TRBJ2-3; a weak D match, TRBD1 (6 bases). This CDR3 has 16 residues. CDR1 and CDR2 (germline): SGHTA, FQGTGA. The CDR3 spells CTSSSLQGIGADTQYF. CDR3 nucleotide sequence: TGTACCAGCAGCTCCCTACAGGGAATTGGTGCAGATACGCAGTATTTT. Filled out from reference TRBV7-3 and TRBJ2-3, the complete variable domain reads GAGVSQTPSNKVTEKGKYVELRCDPISGHTALYWYRQSLGQGPEFLIYFQGTGAADDSGLPNDRFFAVRPEGSVSTLKIQRTERGDSAVYLCTSSSLQGIGADTQYFGPGTRLTVL.

This chain links TRBV5-6 with TRBJ1-3, with D uncertain. The CDR3 length is 15 residues. Trimming shortened V by 1 base and J by 0 bases, and 8 bases separated the two germline ends. The germline CDR1 and CDR2 sequences are SGHDT and YYEEEE. The CDR3 loop is CASSLSASSGNTIYF. CDR3 nucleotides: TGTGCCAGCAGCTTGAGCGCGAGCTCTGGAAACACCATATATTTT.

On this clonotype: A read error may explain this, as a much larger clone is one base away. This sequence joins TRBV10-3 and TRBJ2-3; no definite D call. The germline V gene has CDR1 ENHRY and CDR2 SYGVKD. V shed 6 bases and J shed 2 bases, with 15 bases lying between them. There are 15 residues in the CDR3. Written as DNA, the CDR3 is TGTGCCATCAGGGCCTGGGTTATCTTCACAGATACGCAGTATTTT. It is translated as CAIRAWVIFTDTQYF.

The rearrangement joins TRBV7-9 to TRBJ2-1; possible D gene TRBD2, 6 bases. Per the germline V gene, CDR1 is SEHNR and CDR2 is FQNEAQ (reference sequence). The length of the CDR3 is 15 residues. Trimming removed 3 bases at V and 4 bases at J, with 13 bases between. In DNA form, the CDR3 reads TGTGCCAGCAGCTTTGGAGCTAGCGATTACAATGAGCAGTTCTTC. It specifies CASSFGASDYNEQFF.

This clonotype was seen a few times. The rearrangement links TRBV12-3 or TRBV12-4 to TRBJ2-5; D possibly corresponds to TRBD2 (5 bases). The CDR3 loop spans 14 amino acids. V was shortened by 1 base and J by 7 bases, with 13 bases between the two germline ends. CDR3 region: CASSLEGGSGTQYF. The CDR3 DNA sequence: TGTGCCAGCAGTTTAGAGGGCGGGTCCGGGACCCAGTACTTC.

The chain employs TRBV20-1 and TRBJ2-1; possible D gene TRBD2, 5 bases. The germline V gene encodes CDR1 DFQATT and CDR2 SNEGSKA (reference sequence). With 4 bases removed from V and 1 base from J, the gap between germline ends came to 11 bases. The CDR3 is made up of 14 amino acids. The CDR3 loop reads CSATSAASYNEQFF. CDR3 sequence (DNA): TGCAGTGCTACATCAGCGGCTTCCTACAATGAGCAGTTCTTC.

This chain joins TRBV9 and TRBJ2-2; 8 nucleotides line up with TRBD2. The CDR3 runs to 15 residues. The germline gives CDR1 SGDLS, CDR2 YYNGEE. V gave up 0 bases and J gave up 4 bases; unmatched junction bases: 2. CDR3 bases: TGTGCCAGCAGCGTAGCTGGGACTAGCACCGGGGAGCTGTTTTTT. Translated, it gives CASSVAGTSTGELFF. The variable domain in full, with the rest retrieved from reference TRBV9 and TRBJ2-2, is DSGVTQTPKHLITATGQRVTLRCSPRSGDLSVYWYQQSLDQGLQFLIQYYNGEERAKGNILERFSAQQFPDLHSELNLSSLELGDSALYFCASSVAGTSTGELFFGEGSRLTVL.

CDR3: CASSLEEYEQFF. The CDR3 bases are TGTGCCAGCAGCTTAGAAGAGTATGAGCAGTTCTTC. The gene calls are TRBV5-6 and TRBJ2-1; no clear D. The CDR3 loop spans 12 amino acids. Germline V gene lookup returns CDR1 SGHDT and CDR2 YYEEEE. V lost 2 bases and J lost 8, with 8 bases in between.

There are a few counts of this clonotype. The chain uses TRBV5-1 and TRBJ2-7; tentatively, D is TRBD2 (6 bases). This CDR3 has 14 amino acids. V lost 5 bases, J lost 2 bases, and 14 bases lay in between. Germline V gene lookup returns CDR1 SGHRS and CDR2 YFSETQ. The DNA of the CDR3 is TGCGCCAGCAGGATAGCGGCCGAACCCTACGAGCAGTACTTC. It codes for CASRIAAEPYEQYF.

This clonotype appeared many times. This chain joins TRBV6-6 and TRBJ1-6, with D uncertain. Per germline, CDR1 MNHNY and CDR2 SVGAGI (reference sequence). The CDR3 spans 14 residues. V was cut by 6 bases and J by 7 bases, with 13 bases left in between. This CDR3 reads CASRNGVENSPLHF. The CDR3 region has the DNA TGTGCCAGCAGAAATGGGGTAGAGAATTCACCCCTCCACTTT.

The genes are TRBV6-2 or TRBV6-3 and TRBJ2-5; 7 bases line up with TRBD1. Near its end, the DNA agrees better with TRBJ2-7, so the J call may be wrong. This CDR3 contains 12 residues. CDR1 MNHEY and CDR2 SVGEGT come from the germline V gene. The DNA for the CDR3 is TGTGCCAGCTGGGACAGAGACTACGAGCAGTACTTC. It encodes CASWDRDYEQYF.

This chain uses TRBV4-3 with TRBJ2-5; TRBD2 agrees at 13 bases. After removal of 2 bases from V and 5 bases from J, the junction contained 8 bases not matched to a gene. The CDR3 covers 17 residues. CDR1 is LGHNA and CDR2 is YSLEER in the germline V gene. The CDR3 nucleotides are TGCGCCAGCAGCCAACAAGGGCGGACTAGCGGGAGTGAGACCCAGTACTTC. Protein sequence: CASSQQGRTSGSETQYF.

CDR3 DNA: TGTGCCTGGAGTATAACCGGGACAGGGGTCGAGCAGTACTTC. This codes for CAWSITGTGVEQYF. The chain couples TRBV30 to TRBJ2-7; TRBD1 aligns across 10 bases. Germline loops: CDR1 GTSNPN, CDR2 SVGIG (reference sequence). CDR3 length equals 14 residues. V was pared by 2 bases and J by 6 bases, with 7 bases of the junction left unmatched.

This clonotype was detected many times. The chain employs TRBV5-1 and TRBJ2-3; D perhaps matches TRBD1 (7 bases). The CDR3 length is 16 residues. V lost 5 bases, J lost 0 bases, and 16 bases lay in between. Germline lookup yields CDR1 SGHRS and CDR2 YFSETQ. CDR3 in amino acids: CASSYARGASTDTQYF. CDR3 nucleotide sequence: TGCGCCAGCAGTTATGCCAGGGGGGCTAGCACAGATACGCAGTATTTT. Drawing the rest from reference TRBV5-1 and TRBJ2-3, the complete variable domain is KAGVTQTPRYLIKTRGQQVTLSCSPISGHRSVSWYQQTPGQGLQFLFEYFSETQRNKGNFPGRFSGRQFSNSRSEMNVSTLELGDSALYLCASSYARGASTDTQYFGPGTRLTVL.

The chain carries TRBV2 and TRBJ2-7; D perhaps matches TRBD1 (5 bases). The CDR3 sequence is 14 residues long. V dropped 2 bases and J dropped 0 bases, with 8 bases sitting between them. Germline CDR1 and CDR2: SNHLY and FYNNEI. The CDR3 DNA is TGTGCCAGCAGTGAACAGGGCCACTCCTACGAGCAGTACTTC. Protein sequence: CASSEQGHSYEQYF.

On this clonotype: This may stem from a read error, because a much larger clone lies one nucleotide away. CDR3 DNA: TGTACCAGCAGCCCCGGGAGGATAGGGACAGATACGCAGTATTTT. It translates to CTSSPGRIGTDTQYF. The rearrangement uses TRBV3-1 and TRBJ2-3, with TRBD2 identical over 7 bases. The CDR3 is made up of 15 amino acids. In germline, CDR1 is LGHDT, CDR2 YNNKEL (reference sequence).

The genes are TRBV7-2 and TRBJ2-5; D perhaps matches TRBD1 (6 bases). Germline lookup yields CDR1 SGHTA and CDR2 FQGNSA. The V end was cut by 1 base, the J end by 3 bases, with 12 bases between. This CDR3 spans 15 amino acids. DNA of the CDR3: TGTGCCAGCAGCTTAGGGGGGCCAGGGAAAGAGACCCAGTACTTC. Its translation is CASSLGGPGKETQYF.

This clonotype was observed many times. V usage is TRBV5-1 and J usage is TRBJ2-7; the match to TRBD1 covers 8 bases. Germline CDR1 and CDR2: SGHRS and YFSETQ. The trim removed 0 bases at V and 3 bases at J, leaving 2 bases unmatched. CDR3 size: 14 residues. The CDR3 nucleotides read TGCGCCAGCAGCTTGGGGGACAGGAACTACGAGCAGTACTTC. It encodes CASSLGDRNYEQYF.

The chain carries TRBV5-1 and TRBJ1-2; D remains ambiguous. CDR3 length equals 15 residues. Germline V gene lookup returns CDR1 SGHRS and CDR2 YFSETQ. Trimming stripped 2 bases from V and 2 bases from J, with 13 bases between. The CDR3 loop is CASSLIGNENYGYTF. The CDR3 DNA is TGCGCCAGCAGCTTAATAGGGAATGAAAACTATGGCTACACCTTC.

The table lists this clonotype with a few counts. The rearrangement joins TRBV7-9 to TRBJ2-1, with 9 bases fitting TRBD2. CDR1 is SEHNR, CDR2 FQNEAQ, per germline (reference sequence). The CDR3 has 14 amino acids. V shed 11 bases and J 6 bases; nucleotides not matched to a gene: 11. CDR3 DNA: TGTGCCGAGGGGCGGGAGGGATCTCCCAATGAGCAGTTCTTC. Protein sequence: CAEGREGSPNEQFF.

There are many counts of this clonotype. V and J are TRBV9 and TRBJ2-3; maybe TRBD2 (5 bases). Germline V gene sequence: CDR1 SGDLS, CDR2 YYNGEE. Between the trimmed V and J ends, which lost 6 bases and 0 bases, there was a span of 11 bases. CDR3 length equals 14 residues. CDR3: CASKAEYSTDTQYF. DNA of the CDR3: TGTGCCAGCAAAGCGGAGTATAGCACAGATACGCAGTATTTT.

This clonotype has a count of ten or more. The chain recombines TRBV7-9 with TRBJ1-1; D uncertain. The CDR3 is 14 amino acids. CDR1 SEHNR and CDR2 FQNEAQ come from the germline V gene (reference sequence). The V end lost 7 bases, the J end lost 0 bases, and 12 bases lay between the germline ends. The CDR3 reads CASTGRTVNTEAFF. The CDR3 DNA is TGTGCCAGCACCGGACGGACCGTGAACACTGAAGCTTTCTTT.

With respect to this clonotype: A much larger clone differs by one base, so this may be a read error. V gene TRBV28 combines with J gene TRBJ2-5, with no clear D. The J call may be faulty, since TRBJ2-1 better matches the DNA end. This CDR3 region has 13 residues. In germline, CDR1 is MDHEN, CDR2 SYDVKM. CDR3 protein: CASRTPRQETQFF. The CDR3 region has the DNA TGTGCCAGCAGAACTCCGCGCCAAGAGACCCAGTTCTTC.

The chain employs TRBV18 and TRBJ2-7; 7 positions agree with TRBD1. The CDR3 sequence is 16 residues long. V trimming: 2 bases; J trimming: 0 bases; junction bases outside the gene matches: 7. The germline CDR1 and CDR2 sequences are KGHSH and LQKENI. The CDR3 DNA reads as TGTGCCAGCTCACCAGGAGGTCGGGACAGCTCCTACGAGCAGTACTTC. Protein: CASSPGGRDSSYEQYF.

The J gene is TRBJ2-1, the V gene TRBV5-1, with D maybe TRBD1 (6 bases). V shed 0 bases and J shed 0 bases, with 13 bases lying between them. Germline values: CDR1 SGHRS, CDR2 YFSETQ. The CDR3 spans 17 residues. The CDR3 protein is CASSLGGGRSSYNEQFF. CDR3 in DNA: TGCGCCAGCAGCTTGGGAGGGGGACGTAGCTCCTACAATGAGCAGTTCTTC.

There are a few counts of this clonotype. This chain joins TRBV20-1 and TRBJ1-1, with D possibly being TRBD1 (5 bases). V dropped 7 bases and J dropped 1 base, with 10 bases sitting between them. The germline CDR1 and CDR2 sequences are DFQATT and SNEGSKA (reference sequence). The CDR3 totals 12 residues. CDR3 DNA sequence: TGCAGTGTTGGGACGAAGAACACTGAAGCTTTCTTT. Protein product: CSVGTKNTEAFF.

In its sample, this clonotype was seen many times. This may come from a read error, since a much larger clone is one base off. The rearrangement joins TRBV6-5 to TRBJ1-2; weak D call: TRBD1 (6 bases). Germline V gives CDR1 MNHEY, CDR2 SVGAGI. V was trimmed by 6 bases and J by 6 bases, leaving 14 bases between them. This CDR3 has 13 amino acids. The CDR3 DNA reads TGTGCCAGCAGAGGAGTCACAGGGCATGGCTACACCTTC. Its translation is CASRGVTGHGYTF.

The chain links TRBV12-3 or TRBV12-4 to TRBJ2-2; D is unresolved. The CDR3 sequence is 14 residues long. The V gene lost 3 bases and the J gene lost 4 bases, with 9 bases spanning the gap. CDR3 in amino acids: CASSFYSSTGELFF. Written as DNA, the CDR3 is TGTGCCAGCAGTTTCTACAGCTCCACCGGGGAGCTGTTTTTT.